This T cell receptor beta chain stems from a study of human T cells and chemical hapten exposure. TCRdb ran MiXCR on the RACE reads and lists one entry per CDR3 protein. The table has approximately 340,000 distinct CDR3 sequences, around 7% seen once; the top ten hold about 8%. Only a few counts were recorded for this clonotype. This sample's time point: patch test 1, 2 weeks after DPC sensitization. Treatment described: therapeutic diphenylcyclopropenone sensitization with weekly scalp DPC. CDR3 size: 16 residues. V was pared by 0 bases and J by 9 bases, with 8 bases of the junction left unmatched. The chain joins TRBV12-3 or TRBV12-4 to TRBJ2-1; 10 bases agree with TRBD2. This sequence was found in a woman aged 18-29 years with alopecia areata. Some clones in this sample may be carry-over from other donors' samples. The specimen was whole blood, collected in connection with sensitization to the hapten diphenylcyclopropenone (DPC). The CDR3 coding sequence is TGTGCCAGCAGTTTAGCCTCCCGGGCTAGCGGGGGTGAGCAGTTCTTC. Its translation is CASSLASRASGGEQFF.